A single sample gave rise to the 13 T cell receptor beta chains below, sequenced in a study of T cell repertoires in cytomegalovirus infection. TCRdb analysed the reads with MiXCR anew, one entry per CDR3 protein. The table lists 400,000 to 550,000 distinct CDR3 sequences, 11% of them singletons, with more than 8.5% in the top ten. The specimen sequenced was PBMCs. These receptors originate from a human donor in good health (CMV status not recorded). Some clones in this sample may be carry-over from other donors' samples.

This clonotype was observed at least ten times. The chain joins TRBV4-1 to TRBJ2-7; D is ambiguous. Per the germline V gene, CDR1 is MGHRA and CDR2 is YSYEKL. The CDR3 loop spans 14 amino acids. The germline V and J ends were trimmed by 2 bases and 1 base, with 9 bases remaining between them. CDR3 DNA: TGCGCCAGCAGCCAAAGGTTCGGATCCTACGAGCAGTACTTC. It is translated as CASSQRFGSYEQYF.

This clonotype was observed many times. This chain connects TRBV28 to TRBJ1-5, with TRBD1 as a possible D gene (6 bases). This CDR3 region has 16 residues. CDR1 is MDHEN, CDR2 SYDVKM, per germline. V gave up 4 bases and J gave up 0 bases, with 13 bases separating them. DNA for the CDR3: TGTGCCAGCAGTTCGGGACAATTTACTAGCAATCAGCCCCAGCATTTT. As protein: CASSSGQFTSNQPQHF.

This clonotype has at least ten counts. This rearrangement joins TRBV7-8 to TRBJ1-5, with unresolved D. Trimming removed 0 bases from V and 5 bases from J, with 11 bases in between. The length of the CDR3 is 15 residues. Germline V gene lookup returns CDR1 SGHVS and CDR2 FQNEAQ. CDR3 in amino acids: CASSLARVGYQPQHF. The CDR3 DNA sequence: TGTGCCAGCAGCTTAGCGAGGGTAGGGTATCAGCCCCAGCATTTT.

This clonotype was detected ten times or more. V usage is TRBV12-3 or TRBV12-4 and J usage is TRBJ1-1, with D possibly TRBD1 on 5 matching bases. Deletions cut 3 bases from V and 2 bases from J, with 10 bases between. The CDR3 is made up of 14 amino acids. CDR3 amino acids: CASSLEGANTEAFF. In DNA form, the CDR3 reads TGTGCCAGCAGTTTGGAAGGGGCCAACACTGAAGCTTTCTTT.

Many counts were recorded for this clonotype. The chain has TRBV12-3 or TRBV12-4 and TRBJ1-2; D possibly corresponds to TRBD1 (5 bases). Trimming took off 5 bases at V and 9 bases at J, with 13 bases between the two ends. The CDR3 length is 12 residues. CDR3: CASSIRDQSYTF. Written as DNA, the CDR3 is TGTGCCAGCAGTATCCGGGACCAAAGCTACACCTTC.

For this clonotype: Being one base from a much bigger clone, this may be a read error. No conserved phenylalanine or tryptophan is present at the end of the CDR3, so a read error is the likely explanation. This rearrangement joins TRBV6-6 to TRBJ2-7; 7 bases fit TRBD1. The CDR3 runs to 13 residues. In germline, CDR1 is MNHNY, CDR2 SVGAGI (reference sequence). With 5 bases clipped from V and 6 bases from J, the junction kept 7 bases outside the gene matches. This chain's CDR3 is CASSQGGAGEQYY. The CDR3 bases are TGTGCCAGCAGTCAAGGGGGCGCGGGCGAGCAGTACTAC.

Many counts were recorded for this clonotype. J is TRBJ1-1 and V is TRBV18; D is undetermined. This CDR3 comprises 12 residues. CDR1 and CDR2 from the germline V gene are KGHSH and LQKENI. The V gene lost 2 bases and the J gene lost 4 bases, with 5 bases spanning the gap. Written as DNA, the CDR3 is TGTGCCAGCTCACCAATAGGCACTGAAGCTTTCTTT. This translates into CASSPIGTEAFF. The full variable domain, its missing parts supplied by reference TRBV18 and TRBJ1-1, is NAGVMQNPRHLVRRRGQEARLRCSPMKGHSHVYWYRQLPEEGLKFMVYLQKENIIDESGMPKERFSAEFPKEGPSILRIQQVVRGDSAAYFCASSPIGTEAFFGQGTRLTVV.

In this sample, this clonotype turned up many times. The V gene is TRBV12-3 or TRBV12-4, the J gene TRBJ1-5; 12 bases match TRBD1. This CDR3 contains 15 residues. V lost 4 bases and J lost 6; bases outside the gene matches: 4. CDR3 residues: CASSSRDRGLQPQHF. In DNA form, the CDR3 reads TGTGCCAGCAGTTCGAGGGACAGGGGGCTTCAGCCCCAGCATTTT.

The chain joins TRBV5-4 to TRBJ2-2; D remains ambiguous. The CDR3 has 15 amino acids. The V end was cut by 4 bases, the J end by 3 bases, with 13 bases between. From germline, CDR1 is SGHNT and CDR2 YYREEE (reference sequence). DNA for the CDR3: TGTGCCAGCAGCATACTGCACCTTGACACCGGGGAGCTGTTTTTT. Translating it yields CASSILHLDTGELFF.

The sample holds many counts of this clonotype. The chain uses TRBV2 and TRBJ2-3; 12 nucleotides match TRBD2. V trimming: 6 bases; J trimming: 11 bases; junction bases outside the gene matches: 15. The length of the CDR3 is 16 residues. Germline V gives CDR1 SNHLY, CDR2 FYNNEI. The CDR3 DNA is TGTGCCAGCAGAACTTCCGGCGCTAGCGGGAGGGCTATGCAGTATTTT. It translates to CASRTSGASGRAMQYF.

Many counts were recorded for this clonotype. The V call is TRBV5-6, the J call TRBJ2-3; TRBD2 aligns across 8 bases. V gave up 2 bases and J gave up 1 base; unmatched junction bases: 9. The CDR3 spans 17 residues. CDR1 is SGHDT and CDR2 is YYEEEE in the germline V gene. CDR3 nucleotides: TGTGCCAGCAGCTTTTATATCGGGGGGGCTGGCACAGATACGCAGTATTTT. As protein: CASSFYIGGAGTDTQYF.

This clonotype occurred many times. The CDR3 is CASSLMTGLNTEAFF. For the CDR3, the DNA is TGCGCCAGCAGCCTAATGACAGGGTTGAACACTGAAGCTTTCTTT. The chain uses TRBV5-1 and TRBJ1-1, with 7 bases that match TRBD1. V was clipped by 4 bases and J by 0 bases; unmatched bases: 6. The V gene's germline CDR1 is SGHRS and CDR2 YFSETQ. This CDR3 is 15 amino acids long.

The table lists this clonotype with a few counts. The rearrangement links TRBV2 to TRBJ1-4; 11 positions match TRBD1. Germline CDR1 reads SNHLY; CDR2 reads FYNNEI. Unmatched junction bases numbered 2, after V lost 7 bases and J lost 7 bases. The CDR3 runs to 13 residues. The CDR3 DNA reads as TGTGCCAGCATGGACAGGGGGCTTGAAAAACTGTTTTTT. This codes for CASMDRGLEKLFF.